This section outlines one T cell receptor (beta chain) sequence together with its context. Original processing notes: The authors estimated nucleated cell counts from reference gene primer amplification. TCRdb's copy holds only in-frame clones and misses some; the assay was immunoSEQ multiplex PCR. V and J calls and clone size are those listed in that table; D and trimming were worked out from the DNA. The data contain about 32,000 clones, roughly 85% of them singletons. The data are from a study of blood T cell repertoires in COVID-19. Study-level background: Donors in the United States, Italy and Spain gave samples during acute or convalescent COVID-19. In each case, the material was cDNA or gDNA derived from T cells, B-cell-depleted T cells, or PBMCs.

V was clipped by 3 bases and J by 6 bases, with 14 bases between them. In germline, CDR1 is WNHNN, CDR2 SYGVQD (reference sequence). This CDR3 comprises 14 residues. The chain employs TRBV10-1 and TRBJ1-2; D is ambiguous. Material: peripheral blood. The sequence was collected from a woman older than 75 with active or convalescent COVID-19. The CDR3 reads CASSEERKDDGYTF. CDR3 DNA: TGCGCCAGCAGTGAAGAGCGAAAGGATGATGGCTACACCTTC.